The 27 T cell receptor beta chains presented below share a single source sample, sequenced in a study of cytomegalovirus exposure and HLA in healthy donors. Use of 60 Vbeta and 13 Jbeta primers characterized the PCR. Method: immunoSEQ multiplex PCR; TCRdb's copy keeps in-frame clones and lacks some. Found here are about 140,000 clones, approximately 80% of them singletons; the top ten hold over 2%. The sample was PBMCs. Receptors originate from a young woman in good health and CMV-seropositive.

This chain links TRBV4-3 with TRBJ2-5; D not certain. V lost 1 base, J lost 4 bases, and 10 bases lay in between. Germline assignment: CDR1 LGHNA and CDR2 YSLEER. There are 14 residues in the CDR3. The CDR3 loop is CASSQVGGAETQYF. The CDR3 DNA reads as TGCGCCAGCAGCCAAGTCGGTGGAGCAGAGACCCAGTACTTC.

CDR3 coding DNA: TGTGCCAGCAGCTGGCAGGGAGGCACTGAAGCTTTCTTT. Translated, it gives CASSWQGGTEAFF. The V call is TRBV5-4, the J call TRBJ1-1, with D perhaps TRBD1 (5 bases). CDR1 is SGHNT and CDR2 is YYREEE in the germline V gene (reference sequence). The CDR3 runs to 13 residues. V lost 3 bases and J 4 bases, leaving 10 bases between the germline ends.

The CDR3 protein is CASSYSGGPHNEQFF. As DNA, the CDR3 is TGTGCCAGCAGTTATAGCGGGGGCCCTCACAATGAGCAGTTCTTC. The chain joins TRBV28 to TRBJ2-1; 9 bases align to TRBD2. Germline V gene lookup returns CDR1 MDHEN and CDR2 SYDVKM. J gave up 5 bases and V 4 bases, and 6 bases lay outside the gene matches. The CDR3 is 15 amino acids. Combining the CDR3 with reference TRBV28 and TRBJ2-1 gives the whole variable domain DVKVTQSSRYLVKRTGEKVFLECVQDMDHENMFWYRQDPGLGLRLIYFSYDVKMKEKGDIPEGYSVSREKKERFSLILESASTNQTSMYLCASSYSGGPHNEQFFGPGTRLTVL.

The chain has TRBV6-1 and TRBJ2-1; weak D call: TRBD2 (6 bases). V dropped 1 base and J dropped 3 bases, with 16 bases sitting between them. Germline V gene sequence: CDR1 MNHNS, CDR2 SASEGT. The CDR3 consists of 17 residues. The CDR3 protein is CASSEEFASVRYNEQFF. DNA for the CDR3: TGTGCCAGCAGTGAAGAGTTTGCTAGCGTACGCTACAATGAGCAGTTCTTC.

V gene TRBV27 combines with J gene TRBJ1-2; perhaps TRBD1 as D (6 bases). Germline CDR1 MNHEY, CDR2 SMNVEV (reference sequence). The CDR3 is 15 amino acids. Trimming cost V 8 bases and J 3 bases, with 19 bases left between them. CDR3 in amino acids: CASRGQGRGHYGYTF. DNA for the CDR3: TGTGCCAGCCGAGGCCAGGGGAGAGGGCACTATGGCTACACCTTC.

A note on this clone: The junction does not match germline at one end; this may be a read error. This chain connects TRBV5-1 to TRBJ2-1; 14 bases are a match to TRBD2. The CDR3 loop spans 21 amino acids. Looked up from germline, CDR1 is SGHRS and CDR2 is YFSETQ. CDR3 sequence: CASRLVPSGTSGGRSYNEQFF. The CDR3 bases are TGCGCCAGCAGATTGGTCCCCTCCGGGACTAGCGGGGGCCGATCCTACAATGAGCAGTTCTTC. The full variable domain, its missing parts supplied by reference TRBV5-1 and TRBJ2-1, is KAGVTQTPRYLIKTRGQQVTLSCSPISGHRSVSWYQQTPGQGLQFLFEYFSETQRNKGNFPGRFSGRQFSNSRSEMNVSTLELGDSALYLCASRLVPSGTSGGRSYNEQFFGPGTRLTVL.

The DNA of the CDR3 is TGTGCCAGCAGGCGACAGGGGATCCACGAGCAGTACTTC. Amino acid sequence: CASRRQGIHEQYF. This chain joins TRBV28 and TRBJ2-7; 8 bases map to TRBD1. With 6 bases clipped from V and 5 bases from J, the junction kept 6 bases outside the gene matches. The length of the CDR3 is 13 residues. Germline CDR1 and CDR2: MDHEN and SYDVKM.

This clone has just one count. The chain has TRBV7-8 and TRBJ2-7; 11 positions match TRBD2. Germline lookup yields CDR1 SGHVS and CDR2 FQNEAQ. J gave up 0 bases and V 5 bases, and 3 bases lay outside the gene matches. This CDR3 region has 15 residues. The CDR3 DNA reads TGTGCCAGCAGCCCCGGGACTAGCGGCTCCTACGAGCAGTACTTC. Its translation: CASSPGTSGSYEQYF.

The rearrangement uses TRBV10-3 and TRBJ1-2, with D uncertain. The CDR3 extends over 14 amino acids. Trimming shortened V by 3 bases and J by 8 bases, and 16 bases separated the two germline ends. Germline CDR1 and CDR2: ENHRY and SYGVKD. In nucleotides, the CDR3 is TGTGCCATCAGTGATGTACAGCTCAATCTGGGCTACACCTTC. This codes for CAISDVQLNLGYTF.

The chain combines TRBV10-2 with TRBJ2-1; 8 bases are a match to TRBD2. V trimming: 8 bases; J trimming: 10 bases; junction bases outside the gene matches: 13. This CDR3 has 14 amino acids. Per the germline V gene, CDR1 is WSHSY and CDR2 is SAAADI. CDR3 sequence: CASFESGGLGEQFF. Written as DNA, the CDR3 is TGCGCCAGCTTCGAGTCGGGGGGGCTGGGGGAGCAGTTCTTC.

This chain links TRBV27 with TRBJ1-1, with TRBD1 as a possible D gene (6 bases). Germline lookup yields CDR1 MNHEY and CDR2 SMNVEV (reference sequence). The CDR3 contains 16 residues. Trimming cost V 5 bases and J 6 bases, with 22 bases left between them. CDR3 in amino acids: CASSTGFSLGRSEAFF. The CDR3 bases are TGTGCCAGCAGTACAGGGTTCTCCCTAGGGCGCTCTGAAGCTTTCTTT.

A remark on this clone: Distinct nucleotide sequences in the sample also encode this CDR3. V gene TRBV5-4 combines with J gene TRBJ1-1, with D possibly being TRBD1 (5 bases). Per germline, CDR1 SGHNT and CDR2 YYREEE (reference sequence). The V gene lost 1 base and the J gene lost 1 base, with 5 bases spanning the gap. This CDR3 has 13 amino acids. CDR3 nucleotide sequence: TGTGCCAGCAGCTTGACAGGGAACACTGAAGCTTTCTTT. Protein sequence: CASSLTGNTEAFF.

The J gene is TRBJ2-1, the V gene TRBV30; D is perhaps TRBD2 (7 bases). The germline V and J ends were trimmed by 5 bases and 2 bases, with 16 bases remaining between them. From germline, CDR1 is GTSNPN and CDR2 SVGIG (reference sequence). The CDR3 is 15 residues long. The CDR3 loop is CAWAIGGGTYNEQFF. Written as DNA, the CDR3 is TGTGCCTGGGCGATCGGCGGGGGCACCTACAATGAGCAGTTCTTC.

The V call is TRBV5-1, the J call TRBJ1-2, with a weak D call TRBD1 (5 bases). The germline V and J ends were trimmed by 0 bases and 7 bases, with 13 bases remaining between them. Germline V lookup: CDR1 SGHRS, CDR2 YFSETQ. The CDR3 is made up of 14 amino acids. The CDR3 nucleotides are TGCGCCAGCAGCTTGGATCAGGGTGAGCTTGGCTACACCTTC. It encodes CASSLDQGELGYTF.

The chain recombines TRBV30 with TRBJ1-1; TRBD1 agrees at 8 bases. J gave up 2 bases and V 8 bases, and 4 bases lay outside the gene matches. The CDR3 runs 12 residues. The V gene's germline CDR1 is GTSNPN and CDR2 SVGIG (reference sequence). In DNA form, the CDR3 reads TGTGCCCTGACAGGGGCCAACACTGAAGCTTTCTTT. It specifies CALTGANTEAFF. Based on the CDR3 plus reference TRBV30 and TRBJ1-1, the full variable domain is SQTIHQWPATLVQPVGSPLSLECTVEGTSNPNLYWYRQAAGRGLQLLFYSVGIGQISSEVPQNLSASRPQDRQFILSSKKLLLSDSGFYLCALTGANTEAFFGQGTRLTVV.

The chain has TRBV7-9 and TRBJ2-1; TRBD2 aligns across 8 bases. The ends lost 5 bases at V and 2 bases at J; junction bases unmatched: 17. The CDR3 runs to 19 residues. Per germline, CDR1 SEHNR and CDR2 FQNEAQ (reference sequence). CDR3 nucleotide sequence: TGTGCCAGCAGCCCGCAGGGTATCGACGGGGGGGCGGCCTACAATGAGCAGTTCTTC. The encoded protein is CASSPQGIDGGAAYNEQFF.

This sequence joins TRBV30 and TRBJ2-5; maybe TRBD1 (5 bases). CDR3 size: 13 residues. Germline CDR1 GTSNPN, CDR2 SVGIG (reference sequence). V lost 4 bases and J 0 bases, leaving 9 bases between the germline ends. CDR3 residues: CAWMGLDQETQYF. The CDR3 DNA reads TGTGCCTGGATGGGGCTGGACCAAGAGACCCAGTACTTC. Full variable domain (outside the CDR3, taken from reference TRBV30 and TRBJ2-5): SQTIHQWPATLVQPVGSPLSLECTVEGTSNPNLYWYRQAAGRGLQLLFYSVGIGQISSEVPQNLSASRPQDRQFILSSKKLLLSDSGFYLCAWMGLDQETQYFGPGTRLLVL.

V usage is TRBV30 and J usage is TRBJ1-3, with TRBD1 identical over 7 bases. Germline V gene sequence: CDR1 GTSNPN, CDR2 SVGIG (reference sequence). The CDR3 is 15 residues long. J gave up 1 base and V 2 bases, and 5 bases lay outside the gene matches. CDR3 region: CAWSRDSQSGNTIYF. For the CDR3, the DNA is TGTGCCTGGAGTCGGGACAGTCAATCTGGAAACACCATATATTTT.

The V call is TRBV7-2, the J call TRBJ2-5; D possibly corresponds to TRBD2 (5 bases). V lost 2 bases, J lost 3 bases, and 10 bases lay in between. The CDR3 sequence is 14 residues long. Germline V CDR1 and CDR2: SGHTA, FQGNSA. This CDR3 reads CASSLRTLEETQYF. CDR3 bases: TGTGCCAGCAGCTTAAGAACACTAGAAGAGACCCAGTACTTC.

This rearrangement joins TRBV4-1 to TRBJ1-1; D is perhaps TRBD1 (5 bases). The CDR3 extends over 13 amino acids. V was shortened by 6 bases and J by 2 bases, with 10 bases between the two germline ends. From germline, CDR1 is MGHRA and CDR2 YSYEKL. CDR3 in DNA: TGCGCCAGCAGGATAGGGGTTAACACTGAAGCTTTCTTT. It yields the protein CASRIGVNTEAFF.

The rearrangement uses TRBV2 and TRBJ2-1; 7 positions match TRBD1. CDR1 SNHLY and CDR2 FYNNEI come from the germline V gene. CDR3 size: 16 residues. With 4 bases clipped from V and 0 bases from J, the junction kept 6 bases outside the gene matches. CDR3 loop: CASSAVTGSSYNEQFF. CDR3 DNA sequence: TGTGCCAGCAGTGCAGTGACAGGGAGCTCCTACAATGAGCAGTTCTTC.

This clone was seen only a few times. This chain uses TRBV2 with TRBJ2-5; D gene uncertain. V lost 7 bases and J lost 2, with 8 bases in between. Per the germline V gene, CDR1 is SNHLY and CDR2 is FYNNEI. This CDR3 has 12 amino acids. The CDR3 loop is CASNGGQETQYF. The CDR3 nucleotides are TGTGCCAGCAATGGCGGACAAGAGACCCAGTACTTC.

The CDR3 DNA sequence: TGTGCCAGCAGCCGGGGGGGACAGGGGATTAATTCACCCCTCCACTTT. Its protein is CASSRGGQGINSPLHF. The rearrangement uses TRBV5-6 and TRBJ1-6; 10 bases match TRBD1. Germline CDR1 is SGHDT and CDR2 is YYEEEE. This CDR3 is 16 amino acids long. Unmatched junction bases numbered 7, after V lost 4 bases and J lost 6 bases.

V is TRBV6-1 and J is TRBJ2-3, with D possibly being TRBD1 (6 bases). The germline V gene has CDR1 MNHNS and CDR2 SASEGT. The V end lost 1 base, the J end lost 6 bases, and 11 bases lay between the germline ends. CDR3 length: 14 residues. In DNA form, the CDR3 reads TGTGCCAGCAGTGAAGTGTCAGGGGCCGATACGCAGTATTTT. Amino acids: CASSEVSGADTQYF.

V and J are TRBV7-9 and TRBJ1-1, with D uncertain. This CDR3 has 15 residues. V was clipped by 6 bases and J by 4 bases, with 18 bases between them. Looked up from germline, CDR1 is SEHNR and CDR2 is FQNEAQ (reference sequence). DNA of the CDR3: TGTGCCAGCAGTTCCGGGATTCTGAGGGTCACTGAAGCTTTCTTT. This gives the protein CASSSGILRVTEAFF. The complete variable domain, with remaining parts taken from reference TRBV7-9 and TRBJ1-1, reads DTGVSQNPRHKITKRGQNVTFRCDPISEHNRLYWYRQTLGQGPEFLTYFQNEAQLEKSRLLSDRFSAERPKGSFSTLEIQRTEQGDSAMYLCASSSGILRVTEAFFGQGTRLTVV.

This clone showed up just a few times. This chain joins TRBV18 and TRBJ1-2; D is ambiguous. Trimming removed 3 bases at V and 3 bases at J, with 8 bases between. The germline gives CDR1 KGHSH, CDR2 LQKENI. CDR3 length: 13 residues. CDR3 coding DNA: TGTGCCAGCTCACCCGGTGCGGACTATGGCTACACCTTC. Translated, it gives CASSPGADYGYTF.

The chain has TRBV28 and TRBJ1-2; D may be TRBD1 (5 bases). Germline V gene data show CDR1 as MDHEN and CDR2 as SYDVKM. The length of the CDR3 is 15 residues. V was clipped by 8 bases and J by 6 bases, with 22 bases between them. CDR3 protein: CASCGGGLGTNGYTF. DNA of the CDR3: TGTGCCAGCTGCGGTGGGGGTTTAGGGACTAATGGCTACACCTTC.